The TCR beta chain described here comes from a study of CD8+ T cells in alopecia areata. Study-level information: The drug, oral tofacitinib, was given to treated patients at 5 to 10 mg twice daily.

Of note for this clone: No antigen is known for it.

TCR sequencing used cDNA made by reverse transcription of extracted RNA. TCRdb keeps only in-frame clones here, not all; method: immunoSEQ multiplex PCR. The table records some 11,000 clones, approximately 58% of them present only once. Alopecia areata patients provided lesional scalp punch biopsies and peripheral blood, both collected for the study. Germline V CDR1 and CDR2: MGHRA, YSYEKL. The CDR3 sequence is 17 residues long. Trimming cost V 2 bases and J 2 bases; bases outside gene matches: 8. The study, taken as a whole, reports: Higher clonality was seen in lesional scalp than in normal scalp, especially in alopecia totalis/universalis.

Source: skin, taken at week 0. The origin of this receptor is a human donor with alopecia areata. The rearrangement joins TRBV4-1 to TRBJ2-2; TRBD2 matches 7 bases. CDR3 DNA sequence: TGCGCCAGCAGCCAATTGCTTGCGGGAGTTAACACCGGGGAGCTGTTTTTT. This codes for CASSQLLAGVNTGELFF.